This T cell receptor (beta chain) stems from a study of chemoradiotherapy in HPV16-positive cancers. The wider study: Candidate HPV-specific clones and shared TCR motifs came from two HPV16-positive patients.

Study conclusions and caveats: HPV-specific T cells were functionally defined from only a couple of HPV16-positive patients.

Produced via immunoSEQ multiplex PCR; TCRdb's table is partial and in-frame only. The sample shows 25,000 to 40,000 clones, approximately 88% of them seen only once. Points on this clone: Its specificity is unknown.

Repertoires were sampled repeatedly during chemoradiotherapy. The CDR3 spans 14 residues. Germline V gene data show CDR1 as SGHRS and CDR2 as YFSETQ. The V gene lost 3 bases and the J gene lost 6 bases, with 14 bases spanning the gap. V and J are TRBV5-1 and TRBJ2-3; tentative D call: TRBD2 (6 bases). The TCR originated in a human donor with HPV-associated anogenital cancer. The sample was blood, taken from a patient who underwent chemoradiotherapy. For the CDR3, the DNA is TGCGCCAGCAGCTCGACGACTAGTGCCGATACGCAGTATTTT. Translated, it gives CASSSTTSADTQYF.